This T cell receptor beta chain was retrieved from a study of shared clonotypes between healthy human individuals (dated by TCRdb to about 2020). General notes on the study: The cohort included three men and a couple of women between 18 and 49 years of age. For each donor, CD4 naive and CD4 memory were each given three plates, CD8 naive was given two plates, and CD8 memory was given one plate. The study deeply sequenced blood TCR repertoires of five healthy adults to estimate repertoire size and the extent of clonotype sharing between individuals. Different laboratories and diverse techniques were used to prepare libraries and sequence TCR repertoires, to increase sequencing depth and limit assay-specific biases. Each donor's leukapheresis produced roughly between roughly 0.85 and 10 billion PBMCs. What the work shows at the level of the full study, not this receptor alone: Compared with non-shared clonotypes, the clonotypes found in all four sorted-subset donors had higher generation probabilities. Sampling was restricted to blood, and TCR repertoires in tissue are likely to differ from TCR repertoires in blood. Incomplete sequencing was indicated by rarefaction of sorted-subset datasets, despite the large sequencing depth. Because the study included a small number of donors, the genetic and exposure-history diversity represented was limited. Across four donors, approximately 5% of naive CD4, approximately 3.6% of naive CD8, roughly 2.3% of memory CD4, and approximately 0.4% of memory CD8 clonotypes were shared. Pairwise subsampling led to the expectation that sequencing depth would affect the degree of clonotype sharing among donors. Naive subsets generally had larger estimated clonotype richness than memory subsets did.

Donors were healthy HIV-negative adults with no recently reported acute infections or vaccinations. All donors were Caucasian adults living in Nashville, Tennessee, USA. CD4+ T cells were enriched by magnetic negative selection; naive cells were then positively selected on CD45RA, and the negative fraction formed the memory subset. Blood was collected by leukapheresis, and PBMCs were isolated by Ficoll-Histopaque density gradient centrifugation and then cryopreserved in liquid nitrogen vapor phase. Analytical flow cytometry was used to check the purity and quantity of every magnetically sorted T cell population. Each sorted fraction had its genomic DNA isolated and then quantified by UV absorbance on a Nanodrop 2000c. As for this clone: The antigen it recognizes is unknown. It has no much larger one-base neighbor in the sample; base qualities were not kept.

TCR CDR3 regions were amplified from genomic DNA by multiplex PCR using the deep immunoSEQ assay. Extracted genomic DNA from each cell subset was spread evenly across all wells of several immunoSEQ 96-well plates, with each plate serving as a replicate. For sorted subsets, approximately 210 ng of genomic DNA, equivalent to 30,000 or so T cell genomes, went into each replicate PCR. Purified libraries were measured with a Qubit 3.0 fluorometer, size-checked on a Bioanalyzer 2100, and measured again with the KAPA Library Quantification kit. Every immunoSEQ 96-well plate was sequenced on a dedicated single-read 150-cycle Illumina NextSeq 550 flow cell. As for how the authors treated the data: Because the immunoSEQ output held only junctional sequences and lacked quality scores, the filtering could not match the filtering applied to full-length reads. To assign V/J genes and CDR3, sequences were annotated using PyIR, a Python wrapper for IgBLAST v1.9, with IMGT germline references. Reads were filtered out if the reads had weak V/J assignments (E-value above 1e-6), no CDR3, stop codons, out-of-frame junctions, or ambiguous translated residues. A V3J clonotype was defined by an identical inferred V gene, J gene, and CDR3 amino acid sequence. The percentage overlap between two repertoires was calculated by dividing the number of shared unique clonotypes by the size of the smaller repertoire. Repertoire richness was assessed with RTK rarefaction, the Chao1 estimator, and Recon v2.1 estimates of unobserved clonotypes. Generation probabilities for all TCRbeta clonotypes obtained by the gDNA method from several donors were computed using OLGA. TCRdb provides this immuneACCESS table in a form limited to in-frame rearrangements. Some clones are lacking; in checked studies, under half of them reflect an unresolved V gene, and why the rest are absent is not known. Clonal size and the V and J genes are those of that table, whereas D and trimming came from the DNA. The sample table lists about 1 million clones, about 75% of them with a count of one. The ten most abundant clones make up approximately 1.3% of the sample.

Sequences were obtained from memory CD4+ T cells sorted from blood. This specimen's cell subset or site label, interpreted: CD45RA-negative fraction. This receptor was identified in a man aged 18 to 29 in good health.

DNA sequence: TGTGCCAGCAGCCCCGGACTAGCGGGAACGAACACCGGGGAGCTGTTTTTT. This sequence encodes CASSPGLAGTNTGELFF. The sequence joins TRBV5-4 to TRBJ2-2, and 12 bases in between align with TRBD2. At the junction V is shortened by 4 bases and J by 0 bases; bases outside the gene matches: 4. The CDR3, cysteine through phenylalanine, is 17 amino acids long. The DNA shown is the 51-base CDR3, in frame from base 1. In the germline V gene (reference sequence), CDR1 corresponds to SGHNT and CDR2 to YYREEE.